This entry lists 11 T cell receptor beta chains sequenced from one sample in a study of shared clonotypes between healthy human individuals (dated by TCRdb to the early 2020s). Libraries were made using the immunoSEQ multiplex PCR assay. The table comes from immuneACCESS by way of TCRdb, which keeps in-frame sequences with V and J called. Part of the clones is missing from these tables; in studies checked, under half for an unresolved V gene and the rest for unknown reasons. Recorded for this sample are some 2.1 million clones; approximately 92% of them occurred a single time. The ten largest clones represent approximately 1.6% of the sample. CD8 naive samples were obtained by positive selection for CCR7 among CD45RO-negative cells, yielding a CD45RA+CCR7+ population from which TemRA cells were excluded. Material for sequencing was naive CD8+ T cells from PBMCs. The sample's cell subset or site label, in plain terms: CD45RA+CCR7+. Receptors were obtained from a man younger than 35 in good health. Some clones in this sample may be carry-over from other donors' samples.

CDR3 loop: CASSPPGQQYEQYF. Here the CDR3 DNA reads TGTGCCAGCAGTCCCCCGGGACAACAGTACGAGCAGTACTTC. The rearrangement links TRBV27 to TRBJ2-7, with D possibly TRBD1 on 6 matching bases. The germline V gene has CDR1 MNHEY and CDR2 SMNVEV (reference sequence). CDR3 length: 14 amino acids. Trimming left V 5 bases short and J 4 bases short, with 15 bases between.

The chain uses TRBV10-3 and TRBJ2-7; D remains ambiguous. The germline V and J ends were trimmed by 9 bases and 1 base, with 16 bases remaining between them. Looked up from germline, CDR1 is ENHRY and CDR2 is SYGVKD. The CDR3 covers 14 residues. The CDR3 sequence is CAISPGRVSYEQYF. DNA for the CDR3: TGTGCCATATCACCGGGCCGCGTATCCTACGAGCAGTACTTC.

The V and J genes are TRBV9 and TRBJ1-5, with D possibly being TRBD1 (5 bases). The CDR3 has 16 amino acids. The germline V gene encodes CDR1 SGDLS and CDR2 YYNGEE. Trimming cost V 0 bases and J 2 bases, with 12 bases left between them. The CDR3 protein is CASSVGQGLGNQPQHF. CDR3 sequence (DNA): TGTGCCAGCAGCGTAGGGCAGGGTCTGGGCAATCAGCCCCAGCATTTT.

The rearrangement links TRBV30 to TRBJ1-2; no firm D call. This CDR3 has 13 residues. V dropped 1 base and J dropped 6 bases, with 12 bases sitting between them. The germline V gene has CDR1 GTSNPN and CDR2 SVGIG (reference sequence). The CDR3 reads CAWSDEDGDGYTF. CDR3 DNA: TGTGCCTGGAGTGATGAGGACGGAGATGGCTACACCTTC.

The chain has TRBV2 and TRBJ2-2, with TRBD2 matching over 15 bases. This CDR3 has 16 residues. Germline V gene data show CDR1 as SNHLY and CDR2 as FYNNEI. Losses at the gene ends were 4 bases for V and 6 bases for J; bases not matched to a gene: 3. CDR3 nucleotide sequence: TGTGCCAGCAGTGGAGGACTAGCGGGAGGGTCCGGGGAGCTGTTTTTT. It specifies CASSGGLAGGSGELFF.

J is TRBJ2-7 and V is TRBV9, with D possibly being TRBD2 (7 bases). CDR3 length: 16 residues. Germline assignment: CDR1 SGDLS and CDR2 YYNGEE. Trimming removed 0 bases at V and 3 bases at J, with 16 bases between. This CDR3 reads CASSVDGGATLYEQYF. CDR3 nucleotides: TGTGCCAGCAGCGTAGATGGGGGGGCTACTCTCTACGAGCAGTACTTC.

The chain has TRBV28 and TRBJ2-2, with D perhaps matching TRBD2 (5 bases). Trimming removed 7 bases from V and 3 bases from J, with 6 bases in between. The CDR3 totals 12 residues. Looked up from germline, CDR1 is MDHEN and CDR2 is SYDVKM. DNA for the CDR3: TGTGCCAGCATGGGAGACACCGGGGAGCTGTTTTTT. Its translation is CASMGDTGELFF. The full variable domain, with the rest looked up from reference TRBV28 and TRBJ2-2, is DVKVTQSSRYLVKRTGEKVFLECVQDMDHENMFWYRQDPGLGLRLIYFSYDVKMKEKGDIPEGYSVSREKKERFSLILESASTNQTSMYLCASMGDTGELFFGEGSRLTVL.

The chain employs TRBV27 and TRBJ1-2; the D is unclear. CDR3 length equals 14 residues. V was cut by 5 bases and J by 1 base, with 11 bases left in between. The germline V gene has CDR1 MNHEY and CDR2 SMNVEV (reference sequence). The chain's CDR3 is CASSPTRYNYGYTF. The CDR3 coding sequence is TGTGCCAGCAGTCCGACTCGTTATAACTATGGCTACACCTTC.

The chain joins TRBV28 to TRBJ2-7, with 10 bases identical to TRBD2. This CDR3 comprises 15 residues. From germline, CDR1 is MDHEN and CDR2 SYDVKM. The V segment lost 1 base and the J segment 4 bases; nucleotides outside the gene matches: 4. The DNA for the CDR3 is TGTGCCAGCAGTTTATTAGCGGGAGGTGGGTACGAGCAGTACTTC. Protein sequence: CASSLLAGGGYEQYF.

The V gene is TRBV14, the J gene TRBJ2-7, with a weak D call TRBD1 (5 bases). Trimming cost V 1 base and J 6 bases, with 16 bases left between them. Germline CDR1 reads SGHDN; CDR2 reads FVKESK. The CDR3 loop spans 15 amino acids. The DNA for the CDR3 is TGTGCCAGCAGCCAAGCGTGGGCAGGGATCGGCGAGCAGTACTTC. It encodes CASSQAWAGIGEQYF.

The CDR3 DNA reads TGCGCCAGCAGCTTAACAGCCCCAGGTCGGTTTGAGCAGTACTTC. Amino acid sequence: CASSLTAPGRFEQYF. The chain couples TRBV5-1 to TRBJ2-7; D ambiguous. Trimming shortened V by 2 bases and J by 7 bases, and 19 bases separated the two germline ends. The CDR3 runs 15 residues. Germline CDR1 reads SGHRS; CDR2 reads YFSETQ.